The T cell receptor (beta chain) under discussion was sequenced for a study of blood T cell repertoires in COVID-19. Study-wide background: Collection of acute and convalescent COVID-19 samples took place in the United States, Italy and Spain. T cells, B-cell-depleted T cells, or PBMCs supplied cDNA or gDNA.

Per the authors' pipeline: Nucleated cell number was recorded as an estimate derived from reference gene primer amplification. Libraries were prepared by immunoSEQ multiplex PCR; TCRdb keeps only in-frame clonotypes and omits some of them. That table gives V, J and clone size, and the DNA gave D and trimming. The table shows 120,000 or so clones, with around 89% occurring only once. Sequencing was carried out using peripheral blood. The source is a human donor in a cohort sampled during active COVID-19.

The CDR3 here is CASSSVTGVSYEQYF. The CDR3 DNA sequence: TGCGCCAGCAGCTCGGTCACAGGGGTCTCCTACGAGCAGTACTTC. The genes are TRBV5-1 and TRBJ2-7, with 7 bases aligning to TRBD1. The length of the CDR3 is 15 residues. CDR1 is SGHRS and CDR2 is YFSETQ in the germline V gene. V lost 3 bases and J lost 0; bases outside the gene matches: 6.